This TCR beta chain is drawn from a study of T-cell memory formation after mild COVID-19. Whole-study findings and limits: Whereas later expanders leaned CD4+, clones contracting day 15 to 85 showed a balanced CD4/CD8 makeup. Certain responding clones were present in pre-infection memory, suggesting participation of cross-reactive memory.

This clonotype was picked up a small number of times. The antigen remains unidentified. V was clipped by 5 bases and J by 0 bases; unmatched bases: 5. Germline V gives CDR1 SSHAT, CDR2 FNYEAQ (reference sequence). The CDR3 is 15 residues long. Using its own MiXCR run on the 5' RACE reads, TCRdb lists one record per CDR3 protein. The sample holds roughly 170,000 distinct CDR3 sequences, 15% to 20% seen once. This sequence was found in a man between 18 and 35 years old who had mild COVID-19 (a few samples of this study predate the infection). Cell type and time point are not known. Source material: PBMCs or a T cell subset sorted from them (not recorded which). The chain couples TRBV7-7 to TRBJ2-3; 7 bases map to TRBD1. CDR3 coding DNA: TGTGCCAGCAGCCCGACAGGGTTCAGCACAGATACGCAGTATTTT. Its translation is CASSPTGFSTDTQYF.